The 20 T cell receptor beta chains presented below share a single source sample, sequenced in a study of blood T cell repertoires in COVID-19. The repertoire was sequenced with immunoSEQ multiplex PCR; TCRdb's copy has only in-frame clones and lacks some. The table records 120,000 to 150,000 clones, approximately 87% of them present only once. Specimen: peripheral blood. These receptors were taken from an older man with acute or convalescent COVID-19.

The chain carries TRBV4-1 and TRBJ1-2; D unresolved. Germline V gene lookup returns CDR1 MGHRA and CDR2 YSYEKL. The germline V and J ends were trimmed by 1 base and 6 bases, with 15 bases remaining between them. The CDR3 totals 15 residues. This chain's CDR3 is CASSQAAPPEDGYTF. For the CDR3, the DNA is TGCGCCAGCAGCCAAGCGGCCCCGCCCGAGGATGGCTACACCTTC.

The V and J genes are TRBV28 and TRBJ2-3; TRBD2 agrees at 16 bases. The CDR3 runs 18 residues. Trimming removed 10 bases from V and 3 bases from J; junction bases left unmatched: 13. CDR1 is MDHEN, CDR2 SYDVKM, per germline. The CDR3 is CATDAGLAGGRITDTQYF. In DNA, the CDR3 is TGTGCCACCGACGCGGGACTAGCGGGGGGGCGAATTACAGATACGCAGTATTTT.

This chain joins TRBV2 and TRBJ2-3, with 8 bases identical to TRBD1. The junction had 6 bases not matched to a gene; V was cut back by 4 bases and J by 6 bases. Germline CDR1 is SNHLY and CDR2 is FYNNEI. This CDR3 is 14 amino acids long. CDR3 sequence (DNA): TGTGCCAGCAGTGGACAGGGGTTAGGGGATACGCAGTATTTT. It is translated as CASSGQGLGDTQYF.

This chain links TRBV11-3 with TRBJ2-1; 8 positions match TRBD1. This CDR3 has 12 amino acids. The J segment lost 13 bases and the V segment lost 5 bases, leaving 7 bases of the junction unmatched. Looked up from germline, CDR1 is SGHNT and CDR2 is YENEEA. This CDR3 reads CASSGRTGQQFF. DNA of the CDR3: TGTGCCAGCAGCGGACGGACAGGGCAACAGTTCTTC.

The chain combines TRBV5-1 with TRBJ2-5; TRBD1 aligns across 10 bases. Germline assignment: CDR1 SGHRS and CDR2 YFSETQ. The CDR3 is 16 residues long. V trimming: 0 bases; J trimming: 2 bases; junction bases outside the gene matches: 4. CDR3: CASSLGGTGAQETQYF. CDR3 nucleotides: TGCGCCAGCAGCTTGGGCGGGACAGGGGCGCAAGAGACCCAGTACTTC.

The V and J genes are TRBV7-6 and TRBJ1-5; possibly TRBD1 for D (5 bases). Germline-derived CDR1 and CDR2 are SGHVS and FNYEAQ. V was clipped by 2 bases and J by 7 bases, with 6 bases between them. This CDR3 has 12 residues. CDR3 bases: TGTGCCAGCAGCTTACAGGGCCAGCCCCAGCATTTT. Encoded protein: CASSLQGQPQHF.

V is TRBV3-1 (or the pseudogene TRBV3-2) and J is TRBJ1-2; D is perhaps TRBD1 (5 bases). Germline lookup yields CDR1 LGHDT and CDR2 YNNKEL (reference sequence). The CDR3 spans 13 residues. Trimming cost V 4 bases and J 2 bases, with 8 bases left between them. Here the CDR3 DNA reads TGTGCCAGCAGCCCGACAGAGAACTATGGCTACACCTTC. The encoded protein is CASSPTENYGYTF.

The chain links TRBV30 to TRBJ2-7; 8 positions agree with TRBD1. This CDR3 has 15 residues. Unmatched junction bases numbered 8, after V lost 3 bases and J lost 1 base. Per germline, CDR1 GTSNPN and CDR2 SVGIG (reference sequence). DNA of the CDR3: TGTGCCTGGAGCATCAGGGGGCTTGCTTCCTACGAGCAGTACTTC. This sequence encodes CAWSIRGLASYEQYF.

The J gene is TRBJ1-5, the V gene TRBV2; perhaps TRBD1 as D (5 bases). The CDR3 consists of 16 residues. The germline V and J ends were trimmed by 7 bases and 5 bases, with 21 bases remaining between them. Germline lookup yields CDR1 SNHLY and CDR2 FYNNEI. This CDR3 is CASTGADYIRDQPQHF. Written as DNA, the CDR3 is TGTGCCAGCACCGGGGCGGACTATATCCGCGATCAGCCCCAGCATTTT.

On this clone: The same CDR3 can be traced to other DNA sequences in this sample. The chain combines TRBV5-4 with TRBJ2-5; 16 nucleotides line up with TRBD2. Trimming took 4 bases from V and 5 from J; bases not matched to a gene: 5. Germline lookup yields CDR1 SGHNT and CDR2 YYREEE (reference sequence). This CDR3 is 16 amino acids long. CDR3 region: CASSLGLAGGQETQYF. CDR3 bases: TGTGCCAGCAGCCTGGGACTAGCGGGGGGGCAGGAGACCCAGTACTTC.

This clone was picked up one time. The genes are TRBV2 and TRBJ2-5, with 9 bases matching TRBD1. Germline CDR1 is SNHLY and CDR2 is FYNNEI. This CDR3 region has 15 residues. V was clipped by 4 bases and J by 6 bases; unmatched bases: 9. This CDR3 is CASSGPGQGGQTQYF. The CDR3 coding sequence is TGTGCCAGCAGTGGGCCGGGACAGGGAGGGCAGACCCAGTACTTC.

The sample holds one count of this clone. One end of the junction fails to match germline, which may point to a read error. The chain couples TRBV7-7 to TRBJ2-5; 7 bases match TRBD2. This CDR3 has 16 amino acids. Germline CDR1 reads SSHAT; CDR2 reads FNYEAQ (reference sequence). As DNA, the CDR3 is TGTGCTAGCAGCCCGGGGACGAGCGGGGTAGGAGAGACCCAGTACTTC. This encodes CASSPGTSGVGETQYF.

This chain connects TRBV2 to TRBJ2-7; 9 nucleotides agree with TRBD1. The CDR3 runs 16 residues. Germline CDR1 and CDR2: SNHLY and FYNNEI. Trimming took 6 bases from V and 2 from J; bases not matched to a gene: 11. CDR3 DNA sequence: TGTGCCAGCAGGGAGGGACAGGGCCCTTCCCCCTACGAGCAGTACTTC. This sequence encodes CASREGQGPSPYEQYF.

The gene calls are TRBV27 and TRBJ2-5; TRBD1 agrees at 7 bases. The CDR3 is 13 amino acids. CDR1 and CDR2 from the germline V gene are MNHEY and SMNVEV (reference sequence). V lost 6 bases, J lost 5 bases, and 6 bases stayed unmatched. The CDR3 DNA sequence: TGTGCCAGCAGGAAGGGGGCGGCGGAGACCCAGTACTTC. Protein product: CASRKGAAETQYF.

The rearrangement uses TRBV6-2 or TRBV6-3 and TRBJ1-2, with TRBD1 identical over 8 bases. Germline V lookup: CDR1 MNHEY, CDR2 SVGEGT. V dropped 5 bases and J dropped 4; count of bases not matched to a gene: 6. This CDR3 is 14 amino acids long. CDR3 protein: CASSAGGVGYGYTF. The CDR3, as DNA: TGTGCCAGCAGTGCAGGGGGCGTCGGCTATGGCTACACCTTC.

The chain has TRBV7-9 and TRBJ2-7, with 10 bases matching TRBD2. With 7 bases clipped from V and 2 bases from J, the junction kept 5 bases outside the gene matches. This CDR3 region has 14 residues. Per the germline V gene, CDR1 is SEHNR and CDR2 is FQNEAQ (reference sequence). CDR3 bases: TGTGCCAGCAAACTAGCGGGGACAGCCTACGAGCAGTACTTC. This codes for CASKLAGTAYEQYF. Full variable domain (outside the CDR3, taken from reference TRBV7-9 and TRBJ2-7): DTGVSQNPRHKITKRGQNVTFRCDPISEHNRLYWYRQTLGQGPEFLTYFQNEAQLEKSRLLSDRFSAERPKGSFSTLEIQRTEQGDSAMYLCASKLAGTAYEQYFGPGTRLTVT.

V and J are TRBV28 and TRBJ1-1, with 8 nucleotides matching TRBD1. There are 14 residues in the CDR3. The trim removed 2 bases at V and 1 base at J, leaving 0 bases unmatched. Germline values: CDR1 MDHEN, CDR2 SYDVKM. CDR3 region: CASSLGQGNTEAFF. DNA for the CDR3: TGTGCCAGCAGTTTAGGACAGGGGAACACTGAAGCTTTCTTT.

The chain couples TRBV28 to TRBJ1-2; no definite D call. The CDR3 totals 11 residues. From germline, CDR1 is MDHEN and CDR2 SYDVKM. V was clipped by 6 bases and J by 4 bases, with 6 bases between them. The CDR3 DNA sequence: TGTGCCAGCAGCCCTTCCTATGGCTACACCTTC. Translated: CASSPSYGYTF.

The V and J genes are TRBV6-1 and TRBJ1-4; 9 bases match TRBD1. The V gene end was trimmed by 4 bases and the J gene end by 2 bases; junction bases not matched to a gene: 11. The length of the CDR3 is 18 residues. Germline CDR1 MNHNS, CDR2 SASEGT. CDR3 residues: CASSGDRAWLKTNEKLFF. The CDR3, as DNA: TGTGCCAGCAGTGGGGACAGGGCTTGGTTAAAGACTAATGAAAAACTGTTTTTT.

The rearrangement uses TRBV11-2 and TRBJ2-1, with 9 bases identical to TRBD1. Trimming took 4 bases from V and 14 from J; bases not matched to a gene: 12. The CDR3 sequence is 14 residues long. The germline V gene has CDR1 SGHAT and CDR2 FQNNGV. This CDR3 reads CASSSSRLGQGEFF. The CDR3 nucleotides are TGTGCCAGCAGCTCCTCCCGTTTGGGACAGGGTGAGTTCTTC.